The text below deals with one T cell receptor (beta chain). Original methodology: Reference gene primer amplification gave estimated nucleated cell counts. Generated by immunoSEQ multiplex PCR, the TCRdb table keeps only in-frame clones and is missing some. D and trimming come from the DNA, and the V and J calls and clone size come from that table. The table has more than 25,000 clones, around 82% seen once. The data were obtained in a study of blood T cell repertoires in COVID-19. Study-level information: Samples came from the United States, Italy and Spain, spanning acute and convalescent COVID-19. Sample material is recorded as cDNA or gDNA derived from T cells, B-cell-depleted T cells, or PBMCs.

The V gene's germline CDR1 is MNHEY and CDR2 SVGAGI. The CDR3 is 13 residues long. The V gene lost 6 bases and the J gene lost 9 bases, with 15 bases spanning the gap. The receptor was isolated from a man aged 80 or over with active COVID-19. J is TRBJ2-1 and V is TRBV6-5; a weak D match, TRBD2 (6 bases). What was sequenced was peripheral blood. Written as DNA, the CDR3 is TGTGCCAGCAGCCCCCCCCCGGGACTTGAGCAGTTCTTC. Encoded protein: CASSPPPGLEQFF.